The 20 T cell receptor beta chains given below trace back to one sample, sequenced in a study of blood T cell repertoires in COVID-19. TCRdb keeps only in-frame clones here, not all; method: immunoSEQ multiplex PCR. The sample yields about 190,000 clones, about four fifths seen once. The sequenced sample was PBMCs or T cells enriched from blood (not recorded which). The receptors here all came from a woman in her twenties or thirties who had recovered from COVID-19.

The genes are TRBV5-1 and TRBJ1-3; D might be TRBD1 (5 bases). V was cut by 0 bases and J by 0 bases, with 7 bases left in between. Germline V CDR1 and CDR2: SGHRS, YFSETQ. The CDR3 is 15 amino acids. CDR3 sequence reads: CASSLGQLSGNTIYF. The CDR3, as DNA: TGCGCCAGCAGCTTGGGACAGCTCTCTGGAAACACCATATATTTT.

The rearrangement links TRBV10-3 to TRBJ1-1; D perhaps matches TRBD1 (5 bases). This CDR3 is 12 amino acids long. Per the germline V gene, CDR1 is ENHRY and CDR2 is SYGVKD. V shed 6 bases and J shed 6 bases, with 11 bases lying between them. The CDR3 region has the DNA TGTGCCATCAGGACGGGGGGTCCTGAAGCTTTCTTT. Translated: CAIRTGGPEAFF.

The gene calls are TRBV27 and TRBJ2-5; 7 positions agree with TRBD1. CDR3 size: 16 residues. The germline V gene encodes CDR1 MNHEY and CDR2 SMNVEV (reference sequence). V shed 3 bases and J 2 bases; nucleotides not matched to a gene: 9. CDR3 loop: CASSFRTSGGQETQYF. The CDR3 DNA reads as TGTGCCAGCAGTTTTCGGACCTCAGGGGGACAAGAGACCCAGTACTTC.

The chain uses TRBV2 and TRBJ2-5; possible D gene TRBD1, 6 bases. The CDR3 runs to 15 residues. V was shortened by 6 bases and J by 1 base, with 15 bases between the two germline ends. Germline values: CDR1 SNHLY, CDR2 FYNNEI. The CDR3 DNA reads as TGTGCCAGCAGGGGCCGAGGGGGTCCCCAAGAGACCCAGTACTTC. This codes for CASRGRGGPQETQYF.

V is TRBV18 and J is TRBJ1-2; perhaps TRBD1 as D (5 bases). V lost 1 base and J 6 bases, leaving 6 bases between the germline ends. This CDR3 region has 12 residues. The germline CDR1 and CDR2 sequences are KGHSH and LQKENI. Written as DNA, the CDR3 is TGTGCCAGCTCACCACAGGGGAATGGCTACACCTTC. The encoded protein is CASSPQGNGYTF.

The genes are TRBV6-5 and TRBJ1-1, with TRBD1 matching over 7 bases. The CDR3 loop spans 12 amino acids. With 2 bases clipped from V and 8 bases from J, the junction kept 2 bases outside the gene matches. CDR1 MNHEY and CDR2 SVGAGI come from the germline V gene. The CDR3: CASSYGTAEAFF. DNA of the CDR3: TGTGCCAGCAGTTACGGGACAGCCGAAGCTTTCTTT.

This clone was detected only a few times. The chain links TRBV7-9 to TRBJ2-3, with D possibly matching TRBD1 (8 bases). The CDR3 sequence is 14 residues long. Germline V CDR1 and CDR2: SEHNR, FQNEAQ (reference sequence). V was clipped by 5 bases and J by 6 bases, with 15 bases between them. The CDR3 DNA reads TGTGCCAGCAGCCCTGGACAGGGAGGGGATACGCAGTATTTT. It specifies CASSPGQGGDTQYF.

V and J are TRBV28 and TRBJ1-6; tentative D call: TRBD1 (6 bases). CDR1 is MDHEN, CDR2 SYDVKM, per germline. The CDR3 sequence is 13 residues long. Trimming took 6 bases from V and 7 from J, leaving 10 bases between them. In nucleotides, the CDR3 is TGTGCCAGCAGCAGGCAGGGGAATTCACCCCTCCACTTT. Translated: CASSRQGNSPLHF.

This chain joins TRBV19 and TRBJ1-2, with D tentatively TRBD1 (6 bases). CDR1 and CDR2 from the germline V gene are LNHDA and SQIVND (reference sequence). The CDR3 consists of 14 residues. V gave up 6 bases and J gave up 3 bases, with 14 bases separating them. In nucleotides, the CDR3 is TGTGCCAGTAGCCTACAGGGAGGGTACTATGGCTACACCTTC. It is translated as CASSLQGGYYGYTF.

The chain links TRBV28 to TRBJ1-1, with TRBD1 matching over 7 bases. After removal of 5 bases from V and 5 bases from J, the junction contained 11 bases not matched to a gene. The V gene's germline CDR1 is MDHEN and CDR2 SYDVKM. This CDR3 spans 15 amino acids. CDR3 DNA sequence: TGTGCCAGCAGTCCTTATCAGGGGGTAGAAACTGAAGCTTTCTTT. Translating gives CASSPYQGVETEAFF.

The chain links TRBV6-5 to TRBJ2-1, with TRBD1 matching 11 bases. The CDR3 is 15 residues long. Germline assignment: CDR1 MNHEY and CDR2 SVGAGI. V lost 8 bases and J lost 3; bases outside the gene matches: 6. In nucleotides, the CDR3 is TGTGCCAGCGGATGGACAGGGGGCCTCTACAATGAGCAGTTCTTC. Translation: CASGWTGGLYNEQFF.

This clone was seen once. The CDR3 nucleotides read TGTGCCAGCCAAGAGGGAGATCAGCCCCAGCATTTT. Its protein product is CASQEGDQPQHF. V is TRBV2 and J is TRBJ1-5; unclear D gene. The CDR3 extends over 12 amino acids. CDR1 is SNHLY, CDR2 FYNNEI, per germline. Trimming pared 8 bases from V and 5 bases from J, leaving 10 bases between. The full variable domain, with the rest looked up from reference TRBV2 and TRBJ1-5, is EPEVTQTPSHQVTQMGQEVILRCVPISNHLYFYWYRQILGQKVEFLVSFYNNEISEKSEIFDDQFSVERPDGSNFTLKIRSTKLEDSAMYFCASQEGDQPQHFGDGTRLSIL.

V and J are TRBV7-6 and TRBJ1-3, with no clear D. The V end lost 0 bases, the J end lost 0 bases, and 9 bases lay between the germline ends. The CDR3 is 16 amino acids. CDR1 is SGHVS and CDR2 is FNYEAQ in the germline V gene. CDR3 sequence (DNA): TGTGCCAGCAGCTTAGCAAGCCCGAACTCTGGAAACACCATATATTTT. Its translation: CASSLASPNSGNTIYF.

This chain uses TRBV9 with TRBJ2-1; possibly TRBD2 for D (5 bases). There are 16 residues in the CDR3. Germline V gene sequence: CDR1 SGDLS, CDR2 YYNGEE. The V gene lost 2 bases and the J gene lost 0 bases, with 12 bases spanning the gap. This CDR3 is CASSVREGVSYNEQFF. CDR3 coding DNA: TGTGCCAGCAGCGTGAGAGAGGGAGTCTCCTACAATGAGCAGTTCTTC.

The chain carries TRBV28 and TRBJ2-5, with a tentative D call TRBD1 (6 bases). The CDR3 consists of 14 residues. The V end lost 5 bases, the J end lost 2 bases, and 12 bases lay between the germline ends. Germline assignment: CDR1 MDHEN and CDR2 SYDVKM. The CDR3 bases are TGTGCCAGCAGTGTCTGGACAGAACAAGAGACCCAGTACTTC. Translated: CASSVWTEQETQYF.

The chain is built from TRBV3-1 (or the pseudogene TRBV3-2) and TRBJ2-1; D is undetermined. CDR1 is LGHDT and CDR2 is YNNKEL in the germline V gene (reference sequence). V lost 1 base, J lost 4 bases, and 11 bases lay in between. CDR3 size: 15 residues. The CDR3 loop is CASSQASAHYNEQFF. DNA of the CDR3: TGTGCCAGCAGCCAAGCCTCTGCACATTACAATGAGCAGTTCTTC.

The V call is TRBV28, the J call TRBJ2-1; the match to TRBD2 covers 11 bases. The J segment lost 9 bases and the V segment lost 4 bases, leaving 11 bases of the junction unmatched. CDR3 length: 16 amino acids. Germline V gives CDR1 MDHEN, CDR2 SYDVKM. The CDR3 protein is CASSSLAGGHRVEQFF. The CDR3 DNA reads as TGTGCCAGCAGTTCTCTAGCGGGAGGACACAGGGTTGAGCAGTTCTTC.

The V and J genes are TRBV9 and TRBJ2-5, with 8 bases aligning to TRBD2. CDR1 and CDR2 (germline): SGDLS, YYNGEE. The V segment lost 7 bases and the J segment 1 base; nucleotides outside the gene matches: 12. CDR3 size: 16 residues. The CDR3 DNA follows: TGTGCCAGCTCCTTTCTTAGCGGGGCAACCCAAGAGACCCAGTACTTC. It codes for CASSFLSGATQETQYF.

The CDR3 DNA reads as TGTGCCAGCAGTCCTACACGGACAGGGTATGGCTACACCTTC. It is translated as CASSPTRTGYGYTF. The chain is built from TRBV27 and TRBJ1-2; 8 bases map to TRBD1. This CDR3 spans 14 amino acids. Germline trimming cut 5 bases from V and 5 bases from J; bases unmatched to any gene: 7. Germline CDR1 is MNHEY and CDR2 is SMNVEV (reference sequence).

J is TRBJ2-2 and V is TRBV24-1, with 9 positions matching TRBD1. The CDR3 extends over 16 amino acids. Losses at the gene ends were 4 bases for V and 8 bases for J; bases not matched to a gene: 10. Germline values: CDR1 KGHDR, CDR2 SFDVKD. The CDR3 DNA reads TGTGCCACCAGTGACCCAGGGACAGGGCGAAGGGGGGAGCTGTTTTTT. Encoded protein: CATSDPGTGRRGELFF.